Reported below is one TCR beta chain. The antigen is not known. Unique molecular identifiers were incorporated into the prepared TCRbeta library. TCRdb re-derived calls from the PCR reads in MiXCR, one entry per CDR3 protein. The profile shows some 600,000 distinct CDR3 sequences, over 10% of them singletons. The data stem from a study of T-cell reconstitution after alpha-beta-depleted transplantation in children. This CDR3 contains 13 residues. Trimming took off 5 bases at V and 2 bases at J, with 12 bases between the two ends. CDR1 is SQVTM and CDR2 is ANQGSEA in the germline V gene. Study results and limitations: Reportedly, roughly two months post-transplant, alpha-beta T cells arose from several hundred expanded graft clones. T-cell counts and diversity were attributed mostly to newly produced T cells one year after transplant. At day 60, the high TCRbeta diversity found in some patients originated from recipient T cells and thymic progenitors that had survived.

The TCR comes from a male patient aged 10-17 years who had a stem cell transplant for acute myeloid leukemia, so the T cells may come from the graft donor. The sample was PBMCs, mostly from graft donor cells, taken 360 days after TCRalphabeta/CD19-depleted stem cell transplant. The rearrangement joins TRBV29-1 to TRBJ1-1; D ambiguous. The CDR3 region is CSVRTGSNTEAFF. CDR3 in DNA: TGCAGCGTTCGGACGGGCAGCAACACTGAAGCTTTCTTT.